These 25 T cell receptor beta chains originate from one sample sequenced in a study of OX40 agonist ivuxolimab in advanced cancers. Sequencing used immunoSEQ multiplex PCR; TCRdb keeps in-frame clones, though not all of them. The table records about 34,000 clones, 80% to 85% of them present only once. Sequenced material: CD4+ or CD8+ T cells sorted from blood, taken in a trial of the OX40 agonist ivuxolimab. All receptors derive from an adult with an advanced solid tumor such as melanoma, head and neck, liver or kidney cancer.

The chain joins TRBV6-5 to TRBJ2-7; a possible D gene is TRBD1 (5 bases). Trimming took 0 bases from V and 6 from J, leaving 18 bases between them. There are 16 residues in the CDR3. The germline V gene encodes CDR1 MNHEY and CDR2 SVGAGI. The CDR3 is CASSYSTDPFPSEQYF. CDR3 nucleotide sequence: TGTGCCAGCAGTTACTCGACAGATCCCTTTCCTAGCGAGCAGTACTTC.

This clone occurred a few times. V gene TRBV4-3 combines with J gene TRBJ1-2; TRBD1 matches at 9 bases. The germline V gene encodes CDR1 LGHNA and CDR2 YSLEER. The junction had 5 bases not matched to a gene; V was cut back by 0 bases and J by 6 bases. The CDR3 spans 15 residues. The CDR3 spells CASSQEFRDRDGYTF. The CDR3, as DNA: TGCGCCAGCAGCCAAGAGTTCCGGGACAGGGATGGCTACACCTTC.

This chain joins TRBV23-1 and TRBJ2-7; D gene ambiguous. TRBV23-1 is an open reading frame whose function is uncertain. This CDR3 comprises 14 residues. V was shortened by 0 bases and J by 4 bases, with 10 bases between the two germline ends. The CDR3 sequence is CASSQSAVGYEQYF. In nucleotides, the CDR3 is TGCGCCAGCAGTCAATCGGCAGTAGGATACGAGCAGTACTTC.

The chain links TRBV9 to TRBJ2-5; TRBD1 aligns across 11 bases. The trim removed 3 bases at V and 5 bases at J, leaving 6 bases unmatched. The CDR3 extends over 15 amino acids. The germline gives CDR1 SGDLS, CDR2 YYNGEE. CDR3 residues: CASSAGQGAWETQYF. The CDR3 DNA reads TGTGCCAGCAGCGCCGGACAGGGGGCATGGGAGACCCAGTACTTC.

The chain joins TRBV2 to TRBJ1-2; D is ambiguous. The CDR3 covers 11 residues. Germline CDR1 is SNHLY and CDR2 is FYNNEI. Trimming pared 7 bases from V and 8 bases from J, leaving 11 bases between. CDR3 DNA: TGTGCCAGCACCCCCGATAGGGGCTACACCTTC. It yields the protein CASTPDRGYTF.

The chain couples TRBV7-2 to TRBJ2-3; D might be TRBD1 (5 bases). The CDR3 contains 14 residues. V was cut by 5 bases and J by 4 bases, with 13 bases left in between. Germline loops: CDR1 SGHTA, CDR2 FQGNSA. The CDR3 DNA is TGTGCCAGCAGCCCAGGGCTAGAAGCAGATACGCAGTATTTT. The encoded protein is CASSPGLEADTQYF.

The chain couples TRBV10-1 to TRBJ2-7; a possible D gene is TRBD1 (8 bases). The CDR3 loop spans 17 amino acids. Trimming cost V 2 bases and J 4 bases, with 21 bases left between them. From germline, CDR1 is WNHNN and CDR2 SYGVQD (reference sequence). Here the CDR3 reads CASSERAISGTGYEQYF. The CDR3 DNA sequence: TGCGCCAGCAGTGAGAGGGCAATAAGCGGGACAGGTTACGAGCAGTACTTC.

The genes are TRBV28 and TRBJ2-2; D possibly corresponds to TRBD2 (6 bases). Deletions cut 8 bases from V and 7 bases from J, with 11 bases between. CDR3 length: 12 residues. Germline loops: CDR1 MDHEN, CDR2 SYDVKM. The CDR3 DNA is TGTGCCAGCTGCAGAGCGGGCGGGGAGCTGTTTTTT. It yields the protein CASCRAGGELFF.

About this clone itself: Other DNA sequences within the sample encode an identical CDR3. The J gene is TRBJ1-1, the V gene TRBV5-8, with D possibly being TRBD1 (6 bases). The CDR3 is 12 amino acids. Germline loops: CDR1 SGHTS, CDR2 YDEGEE. The V gene lost 4 bases and the J gene lost 5 bases, with 9 bases spanning the gap. This CDR3 is CASSIGQTEAFF. The CDR3 DNA sequence: TGTGCCAGCAGCATCGGACAGACTGAAGCTTTCTTT.

This clone has a single count. The gene calls are TRBV7-8 and TRBJ1-5, with D tentatively TRBD1 (6 bases). Looked up from germline, CDR1 is SGHVS and CDR2 is FQNEAQ. Between the trimmed V and J ends, which lost 2 bases and 7 bases, there was a span of 12 bases. CDR3 length equals 14 residues. CDR3 nucleotide sequence: TGTGCCAGCAGCTTACAGGGGATCGGACAGCCCCAGCATTTT. Its protein is CASSLQGIGQPQHF.

About this clone: Other DNA sequences within the sample encode an identical CDR3. This sequence joins TRBV7-2 and TRBJ2-1; D is possibly TRBD1 or TRBD2 (6 bases each). This CDR3 spans 16 amino acids. V lost 5 bases, J lost 0 bases, and 14 bases lay in between. Germline CDR1 and CDR2: SGHTA and FQGNSA. CDR3 nucleotide sequence: TGTGCCAGCAGCCTCAAGGGGGACTCCTCCTACAATGAGCAGTTCTTC. It codes for CASSLKGDSSYNEQFF.

This clone was seen only once. V usage is TRBV28 and J usage is TRBJ2-1; D might be TRBD2 (6 bases). V shed 8 bases and J shed 4 bases, with 18 bases lying between them. This CDR3 is built from 15 residues. Germline CDR1 MDHEN, CDR2 SYDVKM. The CDR3 bases are TGTGCCAGCCCCCCCTCCCCTAGCGAATACAATGAGCAGTTCTTC. Amino acids: CASPPSPSEYNEQFF.

V is TRBV7-3 and J is TRBJ2-3; 11 nucleotides align to TRBD2. The CDR3 spans 16 residues. Germline CDR1 reads SGHTA; CDR2 reads FQGTGA. V lost 4 bases to trimming and J lost 7 bases; unmatched junction nucleotides: 10. Here the CDR3 reads CASSSGPSGGSYTQYF. CDR3 DNA sequence: TGTGCCAGCAGCTCAGGGCCTAGCGGGGGGTCCTATACGCAGTATTTT.

The CDR3 nucleotides are TGTGCCAGTAGTATAGATCTGGGGCTAGCGGGAGACAATGAGCAGTTCTTC. Translating gives CASSIDLGLAGDNEQFF. The chain couples TRBV19 to TRBJ2-1; 10 positions agree with TRBD2. Germline CDR1 is LNHDA and CDR2 is SQIVND (reference sequence). This CDR3 has 17 residues. J gave up 5 bases and V 0 bases, and 7 bases lay outside the gene matches.

The chain links TRBV7-2 to TRBJ2-1; TRBD1 or TRBD2 may be the D gene (6 bases each). Germline V gene data show CDR1 as SGHTA and CDR2 as FQGNSA. This CDR3 has 16 residues. Trimming left V 5 bases short and J 4 bases short, with 18 bases between. DNA for the CDR3: TGTGCCAGCAGCCCTACTTCCGGGGGCGGGTACAATGAGCAGTTCTTC. Its protein product is CASSPTSGGGYNEQFF.

The rearrangement joins TRBV7-3 to TRBJ2-3, with 11 bases identical to TRBD2. Germline V gene data show CDR1 as SGHTA and CDR2 as FQGTGA. The CDR3 consists of 17 residues. V lost 5 bases and J lost 6; bases outside the gene matches: 13. The CDR3 sequence: CASSPNGPGTSGDTQYF. CDR3 coding DNA: TGTGCCAGCAGCCCGAACGGCCCCGGGACTAGCGGTGATACGCAGTATTTT.

V usage is TRBV5-4 and J usage is TRBJ2-5; TRBD2 agrees at 11 bases. V trimming: 4 bases; J trimming: 4 bases; junction bases outside the gene matches: 12. This CDR3 region has 17 residues. Germline lookup yields CDR1 SGHNT and CDR2 YYREEE (reference sequence). This chain's CDR3 is CASSPGILAGGLETQYF. The CDR3, as DNA: TGTGCCAGCAGCCCCGGCATTCTAGCGGGAGGATTAGAGACCCAGTACTTC.

This clone was seen a handful of times. The chain couples TRBV7-2 to TRBJ2-7; 7 nucleotides line up with TRBD1. Trimming cost V 5 bases and J 2 bases; bases outside gene matches: 9. CDR1 is SGHTA, CDR2 FQGNSA, per germline. CDR3 length: 15 amino acids. The CDR3 DNA sequence: TGTGCCAGCAGCCGCAGGGGGAGTTACACCTACGAGCAGTACTTC. This gives the protein CASSRRGSYTYEQYF.

This sequence joins TRBV7-9 and TRBJ2-5; no definite D call. The CDR3 contains 13 residues. V was cut by 4 bases and J by 5 bases, with 11 bases left in between. The V gene's germline CDR1 is SEHNR and CDR2 FQNEAQ (reference sequence). CDR3 sequence (DNA): TGTGCCAGCAGCTGGGAACCTTTTGAGACCCAGTACTTC. It encodes CASSWEPFETQYF. The full variable domain, in which reference TRBV7-9 and TRBJ2-5 provide the parts outside the CDR3, is DTGVSQNPRHKITKRGQNVTFRCDPISEHNRLYWYRQTLGQGPEFLTYFQNEAQLEKSRLLSDRFSAERPKGSFSTLEIQRTEQGDSAMYLCASSWEPFETQYFGPGTRLLVL.

The gene calls are TRBV27 and TRBJ1-2; possible D gene TRBD1, 5 bases. Per the germline V gene, CDR1 is MNHEY and CDR2 is SMNVEV (reference sequence). V lost 2 bases and J 6 bases, leaving 10 bases between the germline ends. The length of the CDR3 is 13 residues. CDR3 DNA sequence: TGTGCCAGCAGTTTAACAGGAGGGGATGGCTACACCTTC. Translated: CASSLTGGDGYTF.

This chain uses TRBV6-6 with TRBJ2-5; D is perhaps TRBD2 (5 bases). The CDR3 is 13 amino acids. Looked up from germline, CDR1 is MNHNY and CDR2 is SVGAGI (reference sequence). Trimming removed 2 bases at V and 2 bases at J, with 6 bases between. The DNA for the CDR3 is TGTGCCAGCAGTTACCGGGGACAAGAGACCCAGTACTTC. It yields the protein CASSYRGQETQYF.

The J gene is TRBJ1-2, the V gene TRBV5-1; TRBD1 matches at 10 bases. Germline loops: CDR1 SGHRS, CDR2 YFSETQ. The CDR3 is 17 amino acids. Losses at the gene ends were 6 bases for V and 1 base for J; bases not matched to a gene: 12. The CDR3 nucleotides are TGCGCCAGCAATAGAGGCACCGGGACAGGGGATAACTATGGCTACACCTTC. Protein product: CASNRGTGTGDNYGYTF. The entire variable domain, with the rest obtained from reference TRBV5-1 and TRBJ1-2, is as follows: KAGVTQTPRYLIKTRGQQVTLSCSPISGHRSVSWYQQTPGQGLQFLFEYFSETQRNKGNFPGRFSGRQFSNSRSEMNVSTLELGDSALYLCASNRGTGTGDNYGYTFGSGTRLTVV.

This rearrangement joins TRBV4-3 to TRBJ2-7, with 7 bases aligning to TRBD2. Trimming removed 4 bases from V and 4 bases from J; junction bases left unmatched: 10. CDR3 size: 15 residues. Germline CDR1 and CDR2: LGHNA and YSLEER. For the CDR3, the DNA is TGCGCCAGCAGCCTCACGATGGGGCGGGGGTACGAGCAGTACTTC. Translating gives CASSLTMGRGYEQYF.

The chain has TRBV27 and TRBJ2-7; tentative D call: TRBD1 (6 bases). Trimming pared 2 bases from V and 3 bases from J, leaving 17 bases between. Germline lookup yields CDR1 MNHEY and CDR2 SMNVEV (reference sequence). The CDR3 runs 16 residues. DNA for the CDR3: TGTGCCAGCAGTTTAACAGGGAAAGGCGGCGACTACGAGCAGTACTTC. It yields the protein CASSLTGKGGDYEQYF.

This clone appeared a single time. The J gene is TRBJ1-5, the V gene TRBV27; D not certain. Trimming stripped 1 base from V and 0 bases from J, with 10 bases between. The CDR3 is 16 residues long. Germline CDR1 reads MNHEY; CDR2 reads SMNVEV (reference sequence). In nucleotides, the CDR3 is TGTGCCAGCAGTTTATGGAGGGTTAATAGCAATCAGCCCCAGCATTTT. Translated: CASSLWRVNSNQPQHF.